This TCR beta chain is from a study of T-cell reconstitution after alpha-beta-depleted transplantation in children. The V gene's germline CDR1 is WSHSY and CDR2 SAAADI. The CDR3 covers 14 residues. Trimming stripped 0 bases from V and 5 bases from J, with 8 bases between. Construction of the TCRbeta library involved unique molecular identifiers. TCRdb fed the PCR reads into MiXCR, producing one record per CDR3 protein. The data hold about 360,000 distinct CDR3 sequences, with roughly 15% observed a single time. This clonotype was seen only a few times. The chain links TRBV10-2 to TRBJ1-5; D call uncertain. Material: PBMCs, obtained from the stem cell graft. The origin of this receptor is a human donor who donated a stem cell graft to a child with Fanconi anemia. The CDR3: CASSESGGDQPQHF. CDR3 sequence (DNA): TGCGCCAGCAGTGAGTCAGGCGGGGATCAGCCCCAGCATTTT.